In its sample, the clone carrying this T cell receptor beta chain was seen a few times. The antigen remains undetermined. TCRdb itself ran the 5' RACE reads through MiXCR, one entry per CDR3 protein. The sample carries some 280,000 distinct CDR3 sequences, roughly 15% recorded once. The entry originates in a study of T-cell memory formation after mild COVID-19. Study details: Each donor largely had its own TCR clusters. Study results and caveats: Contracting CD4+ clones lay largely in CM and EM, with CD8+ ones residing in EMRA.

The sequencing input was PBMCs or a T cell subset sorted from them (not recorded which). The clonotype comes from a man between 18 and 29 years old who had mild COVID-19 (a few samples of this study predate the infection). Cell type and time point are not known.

The chain's CDR3 is CASSLGQAVNYGYTF. The CDR3 DNA sequence: TGCGCCAGCAGCCTGGGACAGGCTGTTAACTATGGCTACACCTTC. This sequence joins TRBV5-1 and TRBJ1-2, with 8 bases fitting TRBD1. The CDR3 consists of 15 residues. Per germline, CDR1 SGHRS and CDR2 YFSETQ. Trimming took 4 bases from V and 1 from J; bases not matched to a gene: 6.